The T cell receptor (beta chain) under discussion was sequenced for a study of blood T cell repertoires in COVID-19. Study overall: The samples span acute and convalescent COVID-19 from the United States, Italy and Spain.

Sequencing used immunoSEQ multiplex PCR; TCRdb keeps in-frame clones, though not all of them. The top ten clones hold roughly 2% of a sample with around 250,000 clones, about four fifths of them seen once. The V end was cut by 2 bases, the J end by 2 bases, with 15 bases between. Germline loops: CDR1 SGHRS, CDR2 YFSETQ. This CDR3 spans 16 amino acids. The genes are TRBV5-1 and TRBJ2-3; D gene unclear. What was sequenced was peripheral blood. This TCR was sampled from a man younger than 45 who had recovered from COVID-19. The CDR3 coding sequence is TGCGCCAGCAGCTTTGGGCTACGCCTTTCCACAGATACGCAGTATTTT. Its protein product is CASSFGLRLSTDTQYF. The complete variable domain, with remaining parts taken from reference TRBV5-1 and TRBJ2-3, reads KAGVTQTPRYLIKTRGQQVTLSCSPISGHRSVSWYQQTPGQGLQFLFEYFSETQRNKGNFPGRFSGRQFSNSRSEMNVSTLELGDSALYLCASSFGLRLSTDTQYFGPGTRLTVL.